The clone carrying this TCR beta chain has a handful of counts. Of the isolated RNA, all was reverse transcribed, and so the sequenced material was expressed TCRB transcripts. Profiled with immunoSEQ multiplex PCR; TCRdb holds only in-frame clones, not every one. The sample yields roughly 40,000 clones, more than 40% seen once. The data are from a study of beta chain features in type 1 diabetes. CDR3 size: 15 residues. Germline-derived CDR1 and CDR2 are SNHLY and FYNNEI. V was trimmed by 6 bases and J by 3 bases, leaving 17 bases between them. The receptor's source is a woman aged 18-29 years in good health. Specimen: central memory CD4+ T cells from blood. The genes are TRBV2 and TRBJ1-1; D unclear. CDR3 amino acids: CASSRREGYYTEAFF. Written as DNA, the CDR3 is TGTGCCAGCAGCCGCCGGGAAGGGTATTACACTGAAGCTTTCTTT.